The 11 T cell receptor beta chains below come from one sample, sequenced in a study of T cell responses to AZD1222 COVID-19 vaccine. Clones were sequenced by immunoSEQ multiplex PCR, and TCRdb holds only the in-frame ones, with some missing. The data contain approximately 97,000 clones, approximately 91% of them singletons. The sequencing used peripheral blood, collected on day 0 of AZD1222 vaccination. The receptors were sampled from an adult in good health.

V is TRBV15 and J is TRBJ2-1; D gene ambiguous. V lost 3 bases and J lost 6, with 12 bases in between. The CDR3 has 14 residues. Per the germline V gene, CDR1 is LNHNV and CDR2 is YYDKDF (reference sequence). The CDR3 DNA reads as TGTGCCACCAGCAGTGGGGTAGGTGGCAATGAGCAGTTCTTC. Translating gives CATSSGVGGNEQFF. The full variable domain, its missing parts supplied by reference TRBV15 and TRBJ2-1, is DAMVIQNPRYQVTQFGKPVTLSCSQTLNHNVMYWYQQKSSQAPKLLFHYYDKDFNNEADTPDNFQSRRPNTSFCFLDIRSPGLGDTAMYLCATSSGVGGNEQFFGPGTRLTVL.

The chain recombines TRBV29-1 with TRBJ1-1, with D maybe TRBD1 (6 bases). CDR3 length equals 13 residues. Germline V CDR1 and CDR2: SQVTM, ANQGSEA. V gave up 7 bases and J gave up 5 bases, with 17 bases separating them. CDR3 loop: CSATGKFVTEAFF. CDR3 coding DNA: TGCAGCGCCACAGGGAAGTTTGTGACTGAAGCTTTCTTT.

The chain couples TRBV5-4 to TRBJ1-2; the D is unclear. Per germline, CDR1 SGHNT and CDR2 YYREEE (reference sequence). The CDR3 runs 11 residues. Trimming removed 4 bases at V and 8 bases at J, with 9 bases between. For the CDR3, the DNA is TGTGCCAGCAGCGCTCGGGTAGGCTACACCTTC. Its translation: CASSARVGYTF.

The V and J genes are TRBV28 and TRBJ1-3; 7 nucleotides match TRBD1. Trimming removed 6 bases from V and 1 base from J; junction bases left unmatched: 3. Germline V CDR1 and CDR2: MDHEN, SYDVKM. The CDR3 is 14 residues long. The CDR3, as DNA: TGTGCCAGCAGAATACAGGGGTCTGGAAACACCATATATTTT. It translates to CASRIQGSGNTIYF.

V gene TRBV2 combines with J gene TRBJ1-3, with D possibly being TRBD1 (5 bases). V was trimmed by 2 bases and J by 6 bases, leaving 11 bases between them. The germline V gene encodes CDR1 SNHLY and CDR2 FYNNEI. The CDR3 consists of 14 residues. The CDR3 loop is CASSEFGALNTIYF. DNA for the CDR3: TGTGCCAGCAGTGAATTTGGGGCACTAAACACCATATATTTT.

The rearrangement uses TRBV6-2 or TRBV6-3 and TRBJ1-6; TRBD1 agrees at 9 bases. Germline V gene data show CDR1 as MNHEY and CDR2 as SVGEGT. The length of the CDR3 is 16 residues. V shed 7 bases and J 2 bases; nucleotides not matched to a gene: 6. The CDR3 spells CASTPDRGPYNSPLHF. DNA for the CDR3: TGTGCCAGCACCCCGGACAGGGGTCCCTATAATTCACCCCTCCACTTT.

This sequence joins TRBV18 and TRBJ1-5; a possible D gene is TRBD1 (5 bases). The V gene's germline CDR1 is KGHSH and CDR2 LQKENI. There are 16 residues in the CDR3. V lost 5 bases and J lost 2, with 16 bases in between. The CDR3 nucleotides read TGTGCCAGCTCAGCCGGGGCAACGGGGGGCAATCAGCCCCAGCATTTT. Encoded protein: CASSAGATGGNQPQHF.

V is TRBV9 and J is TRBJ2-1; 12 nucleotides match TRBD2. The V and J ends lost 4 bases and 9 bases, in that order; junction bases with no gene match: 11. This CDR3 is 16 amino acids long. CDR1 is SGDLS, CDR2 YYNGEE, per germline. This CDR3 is CASSPRLTSGGSEQFF. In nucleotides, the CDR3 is TGTGCCAGCAGCCCACGCCTAACTAGCGGGGGGAGTGAGCAGTTCTTC.

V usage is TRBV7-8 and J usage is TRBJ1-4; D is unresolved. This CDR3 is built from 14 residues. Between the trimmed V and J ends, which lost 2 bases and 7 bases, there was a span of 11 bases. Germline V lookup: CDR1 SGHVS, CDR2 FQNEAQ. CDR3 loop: CASSLLSGSEKLFF. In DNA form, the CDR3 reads TGTGCCAGCAGCTTACTCTCGGGCAGTGAAAAACTGTTTTTT.

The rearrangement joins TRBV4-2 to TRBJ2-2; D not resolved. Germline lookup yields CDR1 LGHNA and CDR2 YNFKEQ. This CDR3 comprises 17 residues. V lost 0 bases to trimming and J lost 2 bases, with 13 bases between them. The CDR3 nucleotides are TGTGCCAGCAGCCAAGAATTCGGCCAAACTAACACCGGGGAGCTGTTTTTT. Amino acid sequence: CASSQEFGQTNTGELFF.

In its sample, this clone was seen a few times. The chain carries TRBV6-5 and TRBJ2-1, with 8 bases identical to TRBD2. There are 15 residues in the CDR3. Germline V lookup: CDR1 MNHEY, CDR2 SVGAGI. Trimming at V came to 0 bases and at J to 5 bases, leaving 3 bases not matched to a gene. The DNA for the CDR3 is TGTGCCAGCAGTTACTCAACTAGCGGACACAATGAGCAGTTCTTC. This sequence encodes CASSYSTSGHNEQFF.